The present T cell receptor (beta chain) was sequenced within a study of blood T cell repertoires in COVID-19 (dated by TCRdb to about 2020). Regarding the complete study: Samples from collaborators originated in the United States, Italy and Spain and spanned both the acute and convalescent phases of COVID-19. The material from the prospective study consisted of cDNA or gDNA derived from T cells, B-cell-depleted T cells, or PBMCs. A de-identified subject ID, COVID-19 status, age in years and sex were almost always included in the sample metadata. Samples came from the ongoing ImmuneRACE study (first 160 participants) plus 1,254 subjects from 6 global collaborators. Deeply sampled blood TCRbeta repertoires from subjects exposed to, actively infected with, or recovered from COVID-19 were included in the dataset. A freely available public database, intended as a resource for researchers studying the immune response to SARS-CoV-2, is where the repertoires were released. HLA class I and class II types, where available, came from metadata supplied by the sample provider rather than from assay-based typing.

Regarding this clone: Its antigen remains undetermined. No base quality values were provided; no much bigger clone lies one nucleotide off.

The collaborating institutions used their own protocols to collect whole blood in K2EDTA tubes. For TCRbeta analysis, collaborators shipped samples as frozen whole blood, isolated PBMCs, or DNA extracted from either of those sample types. TCRbeta CDR3 regions were amplified from genomic DNA using the immunoSEQ Assay, a bias-controlled multiplex PCR. The paper's processing steps were these. The number of nucleated cells in each sample was estimated by amplification of reference gene primers within the assay. To quantify the absolute abundance of each unique TCRbeta CDR3 rearrangement, sequence reads were collapsed and filtered. For each sample, productive Simpson clonality was calculated by taking the square root of Simpson's diversity index across productive rearrangements. TCRdb mirrors the immuneACCESS table, restricted to in-frame sequences. Some clones are absent from its copies; in checked studies, under half trace to an unresolved V gene, and the reason for the others is unknown. Clone size and the V and J calls come from that table; the DNA yielded D and trimming. The sample has hundreds of thousands of clones on record, around 86% of them singletons. The ten largest clones represent around 1.2% of the sample.

CDR3 length: 14 amino acids, cysteine to phenylalanine. The sequence is cut down to CDR3 DNA, 42 bases in frame from base 1. From the germline V gene, CDR1 is MDHEN and CDR2 is SYDVKM. Trimming removed 5 bases from V and 9 bases from J; the gene matches leave 10 bases unexplained. What the research found in general, with its limitations: The amount of clinical and demographic metadata varied by source and participant and was provided uncurated.

This TCR was sampled from a man in his 70s with acute or convalescent COVID-19. The chain links TRBV28 with TRBJ1-5; 7 bases in between match TRBD1. Sequencing used peripheral blood. The CDR3 protein: CASSKDRRRGPQHF. The nucleotide sequence reads TGTGCCAGCAGTAAGGACAGGAGAAGGGGGCCCCAGCATTTT.